This passage covers 22 T cell receptor beta chains from one sample sequenced in a study of T cells after yellow fever vaccination. One entry per CDR3 protein results from TCRdb running MiXCR on the 5' RACE reads. Here the sample spans about 340,000 distinct CDR3 sequences, 8.7% being singletons. The specimen comprised PBMCs, sampled on the day of the first yellow fever vaccination. These receptors came from a man aged 18 to 29 who received the YFV17D yellow fever vaccine.

This clonotype was recorded a few times. The chain carries TRBV11-1 and TRBJ2-7, with 7 nucleotides matching TRBD1. The trim removed 5 bases at V and 7 bases at J, leaving 11 bases unmatched. Germline CDR1 SGHAT, CDR2 FQDESV (reference sequence). The CDR3 length is 14 residues. CDR3 DNA: TGTGCCAGCAGCCCCCGGACAGGAACCGGGGAGCAGTACTTC. Translation gives CASSPRTGTGEQYF.

This clonotype was counted a few times. The chain is built from TRBV11-2 and TRBJ2-2; D is unresolved. The germline V gene has CDR1 SGHAT and CDR2 FQNNGV. CDR3 length: 14 amino acids. The V end was cut by 0 bases, the J end by 7 bases, with 9 bases between. The CDR3 nucleotides are TGTGCCAGCAGCTTAGAACCGATAGGCGGGGAGCTGTTTTTT. Translating it yields CASSLEPIGGELFF. Filled out from reference TRBV11-2 and TRBJ2-2, the complete variable domain reads EAGVAQSPRYKIIEKRQSVAFWCNPISGHATLYWYQQILGQGPKLLIQFQNNGVVDDSQLPKDRFSAERLKGVDSTLKIQPAKLEDSAVYLCASSLEPIGGELFFGEGSRLTVL.

This clonotype was recorded a few times. The CDR3 DNA is TGTGCCAGCAGTGAGCGGACAGGCGGCGGTACCTACGAGCAGTACGTC. This encodes CASSERTGGGTYEQYV. This chain joins TRBV28 and TRBJ2-7; TRBD1 matches at 7 bases. The CDR3 runs 16 residues. Per germline, CDR1 MDHEN and CDR2 SYDVKM. Trimming cost V 5 bases and J 2 bases; bases outside gene matches: 12.

The chain is built from TRBV4-1 and TRBJ2-1; D possibly corresponds to TRBD1 (6 bases). Germline loops: CDR1 MGHRA, CDR2 YSYEKL. The CDR3 length is 15 residues. V gave up 4 bases and J gave up 3 bases, with 13 bases separating them. The CDR3 protein is CASSPQGLYYNEQFF. The CDR3 DNA sequence: TGCGCCAGCAGCCCTCAGGGGCTATACTACAATGAGCAGTTCTTC.

The rearrangement uses TRBV5-4 and TRBJ2-7, with a possible D match to TRBD1 (6 bases). V lost 4 bases and J lost 5, with 19 bases in between. The CDR3 runs 15 residues. CDR1 is SGHNT, CDR2 YYREEE, per germline (reference sequence). DNA of the CDR3: TGTGCCAGCAGCGCAAAACAGGGAAACTATGACGAGCAGTACTTC. It encodes CASSAKQGNYDEQYF.

This clonotype was counted between two and nine times. This chain connects TRBV6-5 to TRBJ2-1, with a possible D match to TRBD2 (6 bases). The CDR3 totals 12 residues. Trimming removed 6 bases at V and 12 bases at J, with 15 bases between. Germline lookup yields CDR1 MNHEY and CDR2 SVGAGI. CDR3 sequence (DNA): TGTGCCAGCAGCAAAGTCGGGGGTAGGCAGTTCTTC. It specifies CASSKVGGRQFF.

The chain recombines TRBV5-1 with TRBJ2-6; D is possibly TRBD1 (7 bases). Per the germline V gene, CDR1 is SGHRS and CDR2 is YFSETQ. V lost 4 bases and J 1 base, leaving 15 bases between the germline ends. The length of the CDR3 is 17 residues. The CDR3 region is CASSPEGAPSGANVLTF. CDR3 DNA: TGCGCCAGCAGCCCGGAGGGGGCCCCTTCTGGGGCCAACGTCCTGACTTTC.

This clonotype came up a few times. Here the CDR3 DNA reads TGTGCCAGCAGCGCTGGGACAGGCTACACCTTC. Its translation is CASSAGTGYTF. The chain joins TRBV9 to TRBJ1-2; tentatively, D is TRBD1 (6 bases). From germline, CDR1 is SGDLS and CDR2 YYNGEE. CDR3 length: 11 amino acids. With 3 bases removed from V and 8 bases from J, the gap between germline ends came to 8 bases.

The sample holds many counts of this clonotype. Here the CDR3 reads CASSEGQTLYNEQFF. The CDR3 DNA follows: TGTGCCAGCAGCGAAGGACAGACCCTCTACAATGAGCAGTTCTTC. The rearrangement links TRBV7-6 to TRBJ2-1; D perhaps matches TRBD1 (6 bases). V was trimmed by 5 bases and J by 3 bases, leaving 14 bases between them. Germline V gene data show CDR1 as SGHVS and CDR2 as FNYEAQ. The CDR3 extends over 15 amino acids.

This clonotype was picked up many times. The chain carries TRBV7-2 and TRBJ1-5; TRBD1 might be the D (5 bases). V was trimmed by 6 bases and J by 13 bases, leaving 19 bases between them. The CDR3 contains 13 residues. CDR1 is SGHTA, CDR2 FQGNSA, per germline. CDR3 sequence reads: CASSINSDTLQHF. CDR3 coding DNA: TGTGCCAGCAGTATAAATTCGGACACCCTACAGCATTTT.

This clonotype was picked up many times. The rearrangement links TRBV4-2 to TRBJ2-1, with 10 bases that match TRBD2. Looked up from germline, CDR1 is LGHNA and CDR2 is YNFKEQ. The CDR3 spans 16 residues. V was clipped by 3 bases and J by 3 bases; unmatched bases: 5. DNA of the CDR3: TGTGCCAGCAGCCAGACCTCTAGCGGGGGCTACAATGAGCAGTTCTTC. Translation gives CASSQTSSGGYNEQFF.

This clonotype was picked up many times. This chain links TRBV20-1 with TRBJ1-6; D is undetermined. The ends were cut back, 0 bases at V and 0 bases at J, with 12 bases in the middle. The CDR3 length is 17 residues. Germline assignment: CDR1 DFQATT and CDR2 SNEGSKA (reference sequence). In DNA form, the CDR3 reads TGCAGTGCTAGAGAACGTGGCAGGAGCTCCTATAATTCACCCCTCCACTTT. This encodes CSARERGRSSYNSPLHF.

The rearrangement uses TRBV6-2 or TRBV6-3 and TRBJ1-5, with D tentatively TRBD1 (5 bases). Trimming removed 4 bases at V and 7 bases at J, with 23 bases between. This CDR3 is built from 17 residues. Germline V gene data show CDR1 as MNHEY and CDR2 as SVGEGT. DNA of the CDR3: TGTGCCAGCAGTTCTCGGACCCGGGGGACCCTTCAGCAGCCCCAGCATTTT. Translation: CASSSRTRGTLQQPQHF.

Comment on this clonotype: The junction and the germline gene differ at one end; a read error may be behind it. The chain employs TRBV4-2 and TRBJ2-7, with a possible D match to TRBD2 (5 bases). Germline values: CDR1 LGHNA, CDR2 YNFKEQ. The CDR3 is made up of 13 amino acids. The CDR3 nucleotides are TGTGCCAGCAGCCAAGACCTGCGCGCGGGCAGAGTCTTC. Protein product: CASSQDLRAGRVF.

This clonotype occurred a few times. The chain links TRBV5-1 to TRBJ2-3; D might be TRBD1 (5 bases). The CDR3 totals 14 residues. CDR1 SGHRS and CDR2 YFSETQ come from the germline V gene. V dropped 0 bases and J dropped 5 bases, with 10 bases sitting between them. The CDR3, as DNA: TGCGCCAGCAGCTTGGGGGAACAGGTAGATACGCAGTATTTT. This encodes CASSLGEQVDTQYF.

The chain's CDR3 is CASGGQAPEAFF. The CDR3 nucleotides read TGTGCCAGCGGTGGACAGGCCCCTGAAGCTTTCTTT. This chain joins TRBV5-4 and TRBJ1-1; 7 nucleotides line up with TRBD1. The germline CDR1 and CDR2 sequences are SGHNT and YYREEE (reference sequence). The CDR3 totals 12 residues. V trimming: 7 bases; J trimming: 6 bases; junction bases outside the gene matches: 6.

The chain joins TRBV20-1 to TRBJ1-6; D unclear. Germline V gives CDR1 DFQATT, CDR2 SNEGSKA (reference sequence). V shed 0 bases and J shed 8 bases, with 11 bases lying between them. This CDR3 is 14 amino acids long. Here the CDR3 reads CSARDPGRDSPLHF. The CDR3 nucleotides are TGCAGTGCTAGAGATCCAGGCCGTGATTCACCCCTCCACTTT.

There are a few counts of this clonotype. The chain links TRBV29-1 to TRBJ2-7; D is unclear. The germline V gene encodes CDR1 SQVTM and CDR2 ANQGSEA. The V and J ends lost 4 bases and 3 bases respectively, with 13 bases between them. CDR3 size: 13 residues. CDR3 sequence reads: CSVVERLFYEQYF. The DNA of the CDR3 is TGCAGCGTTGTCGAACGTTTATTCTACGAGCAGTACTTC.

The J gene is TRBJ2-5, the V gene TRBV4-1, with TRBD2 identical over 10 bases. Germline V gene lookup returns CDR1 MGHRA and CDR2 YSYEKL. The CDR3 loop spans 19 amino acids. J lost 4 bases, V lost 1 base, and 15 bases had no gene match. The CDR3 reads CASSQVHFGAASGGETQYF. The CDR3 DNA reads as TGCGCCAGCAGCCAAGTCCACTTTGGGGCGGCTAGCGGGGGAGAGACCCAGTACTTC.

This CDR3 reads CASSLMGPGLAGGSEQFF. In DNA form, the CDR3 reads TGTGCCAGCAGCTTAATGGGCCCCGGGCTAGCGGGGGGGAGTGAGCAGTTCTTC. The rearrangement joins TRBV7-3 to TRBJ2-1; 12 bases map to TRBD2. The V gene end was trimmed by 1 base and the J gene end by 9 bases; junction bases not matched to a gene: 13. This CDR3 comprises 18 residues. CDR1 is SGHTA and CDR2 is FQGTGA in the germline V gene.

V is TRBV2 and J is TRBJ2-3, with D possibly matching TRBD2 (7 bases). The CDR3 is 13 residues long. The germline CDR1 and CDR2 sequences are SNHLY and FYNNEI. V was cut by 7 bases and J by 5 bases, with 13 bases left in between. The CDR3 coding sequence is TGTGCCAGCAAGGGGGGGCCCGTAGATACGCAGTATTTT. This sequence encodes CASKGGPVDTQYF.

This clonotype has only one observation. As the CDR3 is not closed by the conserved phenylalanine or tryptophan, this likely results from a read error. This sequence joins TRBV23-1 and TRBJ2-7; 8 nucleotides match TRBD1. TRBV23-1 carries the ORF label, with uncertain function. With V trimmed by 9 bases and J by 1 base, 5 bases remained unmatched. The CDR3 runs to 13 residues. This CDR3 reads CARPQGVSYEQYL. The CDR3 nucleotides are TGCGCCAGACCACAGGGGGTTTCCTACGAGCAGTACCTC.